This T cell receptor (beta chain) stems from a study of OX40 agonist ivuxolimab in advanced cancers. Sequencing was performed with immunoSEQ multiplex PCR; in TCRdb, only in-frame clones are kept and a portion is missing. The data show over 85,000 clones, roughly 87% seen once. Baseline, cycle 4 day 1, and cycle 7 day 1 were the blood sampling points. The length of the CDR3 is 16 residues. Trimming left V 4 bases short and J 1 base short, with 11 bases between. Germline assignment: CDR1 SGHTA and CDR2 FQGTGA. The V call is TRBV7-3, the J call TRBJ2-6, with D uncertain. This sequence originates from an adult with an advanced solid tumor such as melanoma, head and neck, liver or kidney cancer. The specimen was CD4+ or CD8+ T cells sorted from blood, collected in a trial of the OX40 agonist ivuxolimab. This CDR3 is CASSSPGLSGANVLTF. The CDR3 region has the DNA TGTGCCAGCAGCTCCCCCGGGTTATCTGGGGCCAACGTCCTGACTTTC.